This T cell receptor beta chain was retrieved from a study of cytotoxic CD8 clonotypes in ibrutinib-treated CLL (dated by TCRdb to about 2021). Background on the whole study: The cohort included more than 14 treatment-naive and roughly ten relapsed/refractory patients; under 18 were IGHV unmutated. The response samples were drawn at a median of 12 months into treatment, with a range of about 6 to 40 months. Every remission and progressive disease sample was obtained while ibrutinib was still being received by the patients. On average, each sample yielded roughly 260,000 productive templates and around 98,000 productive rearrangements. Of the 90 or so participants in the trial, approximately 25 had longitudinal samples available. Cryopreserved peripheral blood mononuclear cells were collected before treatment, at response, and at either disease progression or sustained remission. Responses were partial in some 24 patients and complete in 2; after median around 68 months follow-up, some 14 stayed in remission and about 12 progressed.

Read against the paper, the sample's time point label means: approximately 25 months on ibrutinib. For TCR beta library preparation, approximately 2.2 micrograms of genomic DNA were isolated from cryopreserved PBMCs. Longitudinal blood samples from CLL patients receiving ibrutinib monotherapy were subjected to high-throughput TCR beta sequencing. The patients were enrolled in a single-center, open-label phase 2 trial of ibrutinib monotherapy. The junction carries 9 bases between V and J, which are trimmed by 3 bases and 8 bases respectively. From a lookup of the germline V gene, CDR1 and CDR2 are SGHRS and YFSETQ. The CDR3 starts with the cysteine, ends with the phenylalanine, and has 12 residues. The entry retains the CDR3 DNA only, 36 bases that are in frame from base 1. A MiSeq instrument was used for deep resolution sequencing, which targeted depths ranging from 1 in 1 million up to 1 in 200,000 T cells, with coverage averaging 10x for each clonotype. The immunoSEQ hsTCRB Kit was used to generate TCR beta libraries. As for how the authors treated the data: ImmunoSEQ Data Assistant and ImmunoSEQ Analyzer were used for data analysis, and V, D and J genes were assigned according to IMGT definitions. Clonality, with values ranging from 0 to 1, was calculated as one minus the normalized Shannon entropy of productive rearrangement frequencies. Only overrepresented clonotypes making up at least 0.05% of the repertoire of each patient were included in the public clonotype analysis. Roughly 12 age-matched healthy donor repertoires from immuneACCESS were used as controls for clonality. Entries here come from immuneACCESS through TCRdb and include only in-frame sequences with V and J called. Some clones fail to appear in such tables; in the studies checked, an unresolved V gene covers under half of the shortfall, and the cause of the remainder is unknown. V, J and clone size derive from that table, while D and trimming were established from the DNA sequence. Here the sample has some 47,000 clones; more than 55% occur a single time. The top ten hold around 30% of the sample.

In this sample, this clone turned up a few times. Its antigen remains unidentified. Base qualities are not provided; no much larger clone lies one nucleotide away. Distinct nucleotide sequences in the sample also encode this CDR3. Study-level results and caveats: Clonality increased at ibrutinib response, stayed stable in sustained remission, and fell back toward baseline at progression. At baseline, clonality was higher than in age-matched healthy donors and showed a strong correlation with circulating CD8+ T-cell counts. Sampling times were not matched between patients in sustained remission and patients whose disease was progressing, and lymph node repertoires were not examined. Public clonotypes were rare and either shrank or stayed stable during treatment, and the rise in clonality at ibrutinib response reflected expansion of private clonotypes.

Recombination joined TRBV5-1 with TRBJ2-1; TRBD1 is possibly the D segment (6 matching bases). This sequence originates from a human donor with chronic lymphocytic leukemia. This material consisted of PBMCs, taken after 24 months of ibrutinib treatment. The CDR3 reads CASSSQGHEQFF. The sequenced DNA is TGCGCCAGCAGCTCACAGGGACATGAGCAGTTCTTC.